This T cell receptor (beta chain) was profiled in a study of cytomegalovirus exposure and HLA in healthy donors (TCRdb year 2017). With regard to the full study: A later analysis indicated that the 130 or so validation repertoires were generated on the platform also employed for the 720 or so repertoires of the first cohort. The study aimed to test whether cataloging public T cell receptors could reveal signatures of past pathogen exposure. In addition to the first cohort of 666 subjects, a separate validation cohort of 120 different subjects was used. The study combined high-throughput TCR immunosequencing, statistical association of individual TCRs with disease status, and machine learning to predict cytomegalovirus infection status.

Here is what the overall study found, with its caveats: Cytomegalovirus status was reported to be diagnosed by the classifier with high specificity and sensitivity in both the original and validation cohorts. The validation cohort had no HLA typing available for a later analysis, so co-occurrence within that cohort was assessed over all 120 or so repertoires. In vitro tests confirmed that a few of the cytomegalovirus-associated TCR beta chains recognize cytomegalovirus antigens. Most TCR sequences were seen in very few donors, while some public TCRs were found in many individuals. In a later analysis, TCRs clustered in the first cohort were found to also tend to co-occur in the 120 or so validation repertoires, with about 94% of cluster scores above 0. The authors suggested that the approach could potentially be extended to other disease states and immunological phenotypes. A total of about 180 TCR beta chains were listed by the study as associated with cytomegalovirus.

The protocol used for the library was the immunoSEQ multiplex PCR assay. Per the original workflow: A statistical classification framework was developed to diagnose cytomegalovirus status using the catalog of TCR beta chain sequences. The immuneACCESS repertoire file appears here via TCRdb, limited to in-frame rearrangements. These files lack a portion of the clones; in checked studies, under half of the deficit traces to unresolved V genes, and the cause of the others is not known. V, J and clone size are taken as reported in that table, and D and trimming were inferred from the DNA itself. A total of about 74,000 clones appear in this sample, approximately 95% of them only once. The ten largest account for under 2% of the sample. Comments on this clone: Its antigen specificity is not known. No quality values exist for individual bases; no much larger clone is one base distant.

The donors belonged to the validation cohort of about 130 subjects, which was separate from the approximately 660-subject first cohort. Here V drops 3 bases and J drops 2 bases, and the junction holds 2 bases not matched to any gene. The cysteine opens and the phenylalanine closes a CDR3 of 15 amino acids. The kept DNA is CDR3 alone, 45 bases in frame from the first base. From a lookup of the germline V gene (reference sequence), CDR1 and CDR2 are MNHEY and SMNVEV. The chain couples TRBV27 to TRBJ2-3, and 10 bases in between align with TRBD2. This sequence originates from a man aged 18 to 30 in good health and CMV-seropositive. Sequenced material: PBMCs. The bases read TGTGCCAGCAGTTTCCTAGCGGGAGTCACAGATACGCAGTATTTT. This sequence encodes CASSFLAGVTDTQYF.